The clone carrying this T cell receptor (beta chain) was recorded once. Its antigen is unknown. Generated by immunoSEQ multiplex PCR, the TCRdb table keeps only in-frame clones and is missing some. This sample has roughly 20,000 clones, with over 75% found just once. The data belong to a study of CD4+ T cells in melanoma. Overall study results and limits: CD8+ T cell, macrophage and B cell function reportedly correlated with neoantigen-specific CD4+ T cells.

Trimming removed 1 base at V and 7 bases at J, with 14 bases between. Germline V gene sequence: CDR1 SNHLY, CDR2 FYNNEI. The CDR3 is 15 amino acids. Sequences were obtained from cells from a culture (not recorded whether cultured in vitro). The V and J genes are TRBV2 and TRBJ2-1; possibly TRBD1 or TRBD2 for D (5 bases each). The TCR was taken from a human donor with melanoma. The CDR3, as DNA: TGTGCCAGCAGTGAAGGGGACCGGCTGGGTAATGAGCAGTTCTTC. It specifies CASSEGDRLGNEQFF.